This T cell receptor beta chain appears in the sequencing data of a study of T cell repertoires in cytomegalovirus infection. Study-wide context: Used in the study were CMV epitopes, some recently identified and HLA-C-restricted, others well-studied and HLA-B-restricted. Signatures in public TCR beta sequences pointed to both CMV infection and matching HLA type.

Study findings and constraints: Carriers of CMV and the relevant HLA type were discriminated by public TCR beta frequency. Across the ex vivo response, the dominant clonotypes were HLA-C-restricted CMV-specific TCR beta clonotypes.

TCRdb ran MiXCR on the reads and lists one entry per CDR3 protein. This sample carries around 800,000 distinct CDR3 sequences, approximately 29% of them seen once, and the ten largest clones take under 15%. This CDR3 comprises 13 residues. Trimming removed 3 bases from V and 1 base from J, with 7 bases in between. Germline CDR1 SGHDT, CDR2 YYEEEE. This clonotype occurred a few times. The antigen is not known. This receptor was identified in a human donor in good health (CMV status not recorded). Some clones in this sample may be carry-over from other donors' samples. The sequencing here drew on cultured CD8+ T cells from PBMCs, taken from culture after CMV antigen stimulation. The gene calls are TRBV5-6 and TRBJ1-1; no clear D gene. The CDR3 DNA sequence: TGTGCCAGCAGCTGGCCCGGGAACACTGAAGCTTTCTTT. Its protein is CASSWPGNTEAFF.